This T cell receptor (beta chain) was identified in a study of blood T cell repertoires in COVID-19. The CDR3 contains 16 residues. Trimming took off 4 bases at V and 0 bases at J, with 12 bases between the two ends. Per the germline V gene, CDR1 is MNHEY and CDR2 is SVGAGI. Repertoires were generated with immunoSEQ multiplex PCR, while TCRdb's copy carries only in-frame clones and drops some. The sample holds roughly 160,000 clones; 81% are singletons and the top ten take about 6%. The sequenced sample consisted of PBMCs or T cells enriched from blood (not recorded which). The chain employs TRBV6-5 and TRBJ2-2, with D maybe TRBD1 (6 bases). The receptor was isolated from a woman aged 40 to 50 with acute COVID-19. This CDR3 reads CASSWTGTSNTGELFF. CDR3 coding DNA: TGTGCCAGCAGTTGGACCGGGACATCGAACACCGGGGAGCTGTTTTTT.